Listed below are T cell receptor beta chains from one sample, sequenced in a study of blood T cell repertoires in COVID-19. Here immunoSEQ multiplex PCR was the method, and the copy in TCRdb shows in-frame clones only, minus some. The sample shows over 300,000 clones, roughly nine tenths of them seen only once. The material sequenced was peripheral blood. The receptors originated from a man aged 18 to 30 who had recovered from COVID-19. Each CDR3 is given with its conserved first and last residue. D genes are given only for firm matches. For some rows the clone size is stated as once, few or many, or as a class when expanded; others skip it.

NA	TRBD1	TRBV11-3	TRBJ2-6	TGTGCCAGCAGCGCCGGACAGGGCGACAACGTCCTGACTTTC	CASSAGQGDNVLTF
NA	TRBD2	TRBV7-9	TRBJ2-3	TGTGCCAGCAGCACCCGACAGAGCGGGAGTGCGAGCGATACGCAGTATTTT	CASSTRQSGSASDTQYF
NA	NA	TRBV19	TRBJ2-1	TGTGCCAGTAGTCCTGGGACAGGGCTGGGACTAGCTCACAATGAGCAGTTCTTC	CASSPGTGLGLAHNEQFF
NA	NA	TRBV9	TRBJ1-2	TGTGCCAGCAGCGGACAGGTTGATACGTATGGCTACACCTTC	CASSGQVDTYGYTF
once	TRBD1	TRBV5-1	TRBJ2-7	TGCGCCAGCAGATCCACAGGGGCCCACGAGCAGTACTTC	CASRSTGAHEQYF
NA	TRBD2	TRBV4-1	TRBJ2-7	TGCGCCAGCAGCCAAGCCACTGGAGTAGCGGGGGCTTCCTCCTACGAGCAGTACTTC	CASSQATGVAGASSYEQYF
NA	NA	TRBV27	TRBJ1-5	TGTGCCAGCAGGGTAGGAGGAGGGCCCCAGCATTTT	CASRVGGGPQHF
NA	NA	TRBV27	TRBJ2-7	TGTGCCAGCAGTTTGGGGTTTGACAGCTACGAGCAGTACTTC	CASSLGFDSYEQYF
NA	NA	TRBV5-1	TRBJ1-2	TGCGCCAGCAGCTTAAACACGGGTGCGACTAACTATGGCTACACCTTC	CASSLNTGATNYGYTF
NA	NA	TRBV15	TRBJ2-3	TGTGCCACCAGCAGAGATCCGGGTAGCACAGATACGCAGTATTTT	CATSRDPGSTDTQYF
NA	NA	TRBV6-5	TRBJ1-2	TGTGCCAGCAGTCGACAGCTTCCTAACTATGGCTACACCTTC	CASSRQLPNYGYTF
NA	TRBD2	TRBV10-2	TRBJ2-7	TGCGCCAGCAGTGAGCGCCTAGCGGGAGAAGAGCAGTACTTC	CASSERLAGEEQYF
NA	TRBD2	TRBV5-6	TRBJ2-2	TGTGCCAGCACTCCTACCGGGACTAGCGGGACAACCGGGGAGCTGTTTTTT	CASTPTGTSGTTGELFF
NA	NA	TRBV7-9	TRBJ2-7	TGTGCCAGCAGCGCCCCTGGAGGGGTGGGGTACGAGCAGTACTTC	CASSAPGGVGYEQYF
once	NA	TRBV4-1	TRBJ2-5	TGCGCCAGCAGGCTCGGGACTCTTGAAGAGACCCAGTACTTC	CASRLGTLEETQYF
NA	TRBD1	TRBV5-4	TRBJ1-2	TGTGCCAGCAGCTTGTACGACAGGGGGCGAGGCTACACCTTC	CASSLYDRGRGYTF
NA	NA	TRBV10-2	TRBJ2-7	TGCGCCAGCAGTGATGAGTTTCCCTACGAGCAGTACTTC	CASSDEFPYEQYF
NA	NA	TRBV28	TRBJ1-1	TGTGCCAGCAGTTTATCTAGTTACGTTGAAGCTTTCTTT	CASSLSSYVEAFF
NA	TRBD1	TRBV4-1	TRBJ2-2	TGCGCCAGCAGCCAAGATGCCACGTACAGGGGACCAAACACCGGGGAGCTGTTTTTT	CASSQDATYRGPNTGELFF
NA	TRBD1	TRBV6-5	TRBJ2-1	TGTGCCAGCAGTTCCCCCGAGGGGGCACAAGTTGAGCAGTTCTTC	CASSSPEGAQVEQFF